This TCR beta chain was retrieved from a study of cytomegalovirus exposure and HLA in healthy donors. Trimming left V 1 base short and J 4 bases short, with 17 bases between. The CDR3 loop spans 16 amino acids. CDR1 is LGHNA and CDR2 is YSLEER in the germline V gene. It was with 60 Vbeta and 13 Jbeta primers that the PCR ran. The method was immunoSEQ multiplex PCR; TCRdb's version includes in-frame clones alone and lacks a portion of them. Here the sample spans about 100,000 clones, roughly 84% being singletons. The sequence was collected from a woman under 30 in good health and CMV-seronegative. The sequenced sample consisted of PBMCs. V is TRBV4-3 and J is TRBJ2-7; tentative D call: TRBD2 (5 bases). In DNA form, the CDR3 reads TGCGCCAGCAGCCAAGCGACCGGGATTACGCCTTACGAGCAGTACTTC. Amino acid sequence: CASSQATGITPYEQYF.